Here is one T cell receptor beta chain with its context. Trimming removed 5 bases from V and 5 bases from J, with 16 bases in between. The CDR3 length is 15 residues. Germline loops: CDR1 MNHEY, CDR2 SMNVEV (reference sequence). TCRdb ran MiXCR on the 5' RACE reads and lists one entry per CDR3 protein. The table includes just over 60,000 distinct CDR3 sequences, more than 25% detected once. V and J are TRBV27 and TRBJ2-1; D unresolved. This TCR was sampled from a female donor with breast cancer. Specimen: tumor-infiltrating naive CD4+ T cells sorted from the breast tumor. Subset defined: naive CD4+ T cells, CD4+CD45RA+CD25-. Here the CDR3 reads CASSRPPGLNNEQFF. Written as DNA, the CDR3 is TGTGCCAGCAGTAGGCCCCCGGGTCTGAACAATGAGCAGTTCTTC.